These T cell receptor beta chains were read from a single sample in a study of blood T cell repertoires in COVID-19. Assay used: immunoSEQ multiplex PCR; TCRdb lists only in-frame clones, some missing. The top ten hold about 13% of the sample, which has about 60,000 clones, around 90% seen once. The sample taken for sequencing was peripheral blood. The source is a man aged 55 to 70 with active COVID-19. The CDR3 runs from the conserved cysteine through the conserved F or W. Each record gives: V gene, D gene, J gene, clone size, CDR3 length, CDR3 protein, CDR3 DNA. D genes are given only for firm matches. Expanded clones get a size class; other rows say once, few or many, or leave the size out.

TRBV5-1,NA,TRBJ2-1,once,16,CASSIGRSQGSHEQFF,TGCGCCAGCAGCATTGGCCGGAGCCAGGGGTCACATGAGCAGTTCTTC
TRBV10-3,TRBD1,TRBJ1-4,NA,13,CAITTGANEKLFF,TGTGCCATCACGACAGGGGCAAATGAAAAACTGTTTTTT
TRBV5-4,TRBD2,TRBJ2-1,NA,15,CASSHRTSGESEQFF,TGTGCCAGCAGCCACCGTACTAGCGGTGAAAGTGAGCAGTTCTTC
TRBV5-1,NA,TRBJ2-5,few,14,CASSLSRQGETQYF,TGCGCCAGCAGCTTGTCTAGGCAGGGGGAGACCCAGTACTTC
TRBV18,NA,TRBJ1-2,NA,13,CASSRDTNYGYTF,TGTGCCAGCTCACGGGACACAAACTATGGCTACACCTTC
TRBV10-3,NA,TRBJ2-1,NA,14,CAIRTTVGSNEQFF,TGTGCCATCAGGACTACTGTTGGTTCGAATGAGCAGTTCTTC
TRBV30,TRBD1,TRBJ1-5,NA,15,CAWGNRDRSNQPQHF,TGTGCCTGGGGCAACCGGGACAGAAGCAATCAGCCCCAGCATTTT
TRBV5-4,TRBD2,TRBJ2-1,once,15,CASSLGGRAYNEQFF,TGTGCCAGCAGCTTGGGCGGGAGGGCCTACAATGAGCAGTTCTTC
TRBV6-6,NA,TRBJ1-1,NA,15,CASYPYGAIATEAFF,TGTGCCAGCTACCCGTATGGGGCGATCGCGACTGAAGCTTTCTTT
TRBV6-6,NA,TRBJ2-7,NA,14,CASSPQRSSYEQYF,TGTGCCAGCAGCCCCCAGCGAAGCTCCTACGAGCAGTACTTC
TRBV3-1/TRBV3-2,TRBD2,TRBJ2-1,NA,15,CASSQGASGAGGQFF,TGTGCCAGCAGCCAAGGGGCTAGCGGGGCCGGTGGGCAGTTCTTC
TRBV20-1,TRBD2,TRBJ2-1,NA,23,CSASGLAGGPKHYKTSSYNEQFF,TGCAGTGCTAGTGGACTAGCGGGGGGGCCAAAACACTATAAGACGAGCTCCTACAATGAGCAGTTCTTC
TRBV10-1,NA,TRBJ2-3,NA,14,CASSESSLTDTQYF,TGCGCCAGCAGTGAGTCATCCCTCACAGATACGCAGTATTTT
TRBV6-5,NA,TRBJ1-1,NA,12,CASSRGNTEAFF,TGTGCCAGCAGTCGGGGGAACACTGAAGCTTTCTTT
TRBV5-1,TRBD2,TRBJ2-7,NA,15,CASSPGLAGGYEQYF,TGCGCCAGCAGCCCTGGACTAGCGGGAGGCTACGAGCAGTACTTC
TRBV7-9,NA,TRBJ1-1,NA,12,CASRIPNSEAFF,TGTGCCAGCCGGATTCCGAACAGTGAAGCTTTCTTT
TRBV24-1,TRBD1,TRBJ2-1,NA,16,CATSELRGLGGNEQFF,TGTGCCACCAGTGAGCTGAGGGGGCTAGGGGGAAATGAGCAGTTCTTC
TRBV19,NA,TRBJ1-6,NA,13,CASSIQADSPLHF,TGTGCCAGTAGTATACAGGCTGATTCACCCCTCCACTTT
TRBV7-9,NA,TRBJ2-3,NA,15,CASSWRRGGTDTQYF,TGTGCCAGCAGCTGGCGCAGGGGGGGCACAGATACGCAGTATTTT
TRBV6-5,TRBD2,TRBJ2-2,NA,14,CASKPGLASGELFF,TGTGCCAGCAAGCCGGGACTAGCGTCCGGGGAGCTGTTTTTT
TRBV7-3,NA,TRBJ2-1,NA,20,CASSLGFPRAGNRQYNEQFF,TGTGCCAGCAGCTTAGGTTTCCCGCGTGCTGGTAACCGACAGTACAATGAGCAGTTCTTC
TRBV12-3/TRBV12-4,NA,TRBJ2-7,NA,12,CASSRGPYEQYF,TGTGCCAGCAGCCGCGGCCCCTACGAGCAGTACTTC
TRBV14,NA,TRBJ2-7,NA,13,CASSQDSVYEQYF,TGTGCCAGCAGCCAAGATTCTGTCTACGAGCAGTACTTC
TRBV27,NA,TRBJ1-2,NA,13,CASSKRANYGYTF,TGTGCCAGCAGTAAGAGGGCGAACTATGGCTACACCTTC
TRBV10-3,NA,TRBJ2-3,NA,17,CAISESAGSGGADTQYF,TGTGCCATCAGTGAGTCTGCGGGTTCGGGTGGCGCAGATACGCAGTATTTT
TRBV5-8,NA,TRBJ2-7,NA,11,CASSFTSEQYF,TGTGCCAGCAGCTTTACATCCGAGCAGTACTTC
TRBV29-1,NA,TRBJ2-5,NA,14,CSVGARLVAETQYF,TGCAGCGTTGGAGCTAGACTAGTCGCGGAGACCCAGTACTTC
TRBV4-2,NA,TRBJ1-2,NA,13,CASSQERLGGYTF,TGTGCCAGCAGCCAAGAACGACTTGGCGGCTACACCTTC
TRBV27,NA,TRBJ1-6,once,15,CASRSRGSYNSPLHF,TGTGCCAGTAGGTCCCGGGGCTCCTATAATTCACCCCTCCACTTT
TRBV5-1,NA,TRBJ2-5,NA,16,CASSLDPGIYQETQYF,TGCGCCAGCAGCTTGGATCCGGGGATTTACCAAGAGACCCAGTACTTC
TRBV28,TRBD1,TRBJ1-5,few,13,CASSDRGNQPQHF,TGTGCCAGCAGCGACAGGGGCAATCAGCCCCAGCATTTT
TRBV6-6,TRBD1,TRBJ1-2,NA,13,CASTQGQFYGYTF,TGTGCCAGCACCCAGGGACAGTTCTATGGCTACACCTTC
TRBV9,TRBD2,TRBJ2-7,NA,19,CASSLSGGGGGAVQGEQYF,TGTGCCAGCAGCCTCTCCGGCGGGGGGGGAGGGGCCGTCCAAGGGGAGCAGTACTTC